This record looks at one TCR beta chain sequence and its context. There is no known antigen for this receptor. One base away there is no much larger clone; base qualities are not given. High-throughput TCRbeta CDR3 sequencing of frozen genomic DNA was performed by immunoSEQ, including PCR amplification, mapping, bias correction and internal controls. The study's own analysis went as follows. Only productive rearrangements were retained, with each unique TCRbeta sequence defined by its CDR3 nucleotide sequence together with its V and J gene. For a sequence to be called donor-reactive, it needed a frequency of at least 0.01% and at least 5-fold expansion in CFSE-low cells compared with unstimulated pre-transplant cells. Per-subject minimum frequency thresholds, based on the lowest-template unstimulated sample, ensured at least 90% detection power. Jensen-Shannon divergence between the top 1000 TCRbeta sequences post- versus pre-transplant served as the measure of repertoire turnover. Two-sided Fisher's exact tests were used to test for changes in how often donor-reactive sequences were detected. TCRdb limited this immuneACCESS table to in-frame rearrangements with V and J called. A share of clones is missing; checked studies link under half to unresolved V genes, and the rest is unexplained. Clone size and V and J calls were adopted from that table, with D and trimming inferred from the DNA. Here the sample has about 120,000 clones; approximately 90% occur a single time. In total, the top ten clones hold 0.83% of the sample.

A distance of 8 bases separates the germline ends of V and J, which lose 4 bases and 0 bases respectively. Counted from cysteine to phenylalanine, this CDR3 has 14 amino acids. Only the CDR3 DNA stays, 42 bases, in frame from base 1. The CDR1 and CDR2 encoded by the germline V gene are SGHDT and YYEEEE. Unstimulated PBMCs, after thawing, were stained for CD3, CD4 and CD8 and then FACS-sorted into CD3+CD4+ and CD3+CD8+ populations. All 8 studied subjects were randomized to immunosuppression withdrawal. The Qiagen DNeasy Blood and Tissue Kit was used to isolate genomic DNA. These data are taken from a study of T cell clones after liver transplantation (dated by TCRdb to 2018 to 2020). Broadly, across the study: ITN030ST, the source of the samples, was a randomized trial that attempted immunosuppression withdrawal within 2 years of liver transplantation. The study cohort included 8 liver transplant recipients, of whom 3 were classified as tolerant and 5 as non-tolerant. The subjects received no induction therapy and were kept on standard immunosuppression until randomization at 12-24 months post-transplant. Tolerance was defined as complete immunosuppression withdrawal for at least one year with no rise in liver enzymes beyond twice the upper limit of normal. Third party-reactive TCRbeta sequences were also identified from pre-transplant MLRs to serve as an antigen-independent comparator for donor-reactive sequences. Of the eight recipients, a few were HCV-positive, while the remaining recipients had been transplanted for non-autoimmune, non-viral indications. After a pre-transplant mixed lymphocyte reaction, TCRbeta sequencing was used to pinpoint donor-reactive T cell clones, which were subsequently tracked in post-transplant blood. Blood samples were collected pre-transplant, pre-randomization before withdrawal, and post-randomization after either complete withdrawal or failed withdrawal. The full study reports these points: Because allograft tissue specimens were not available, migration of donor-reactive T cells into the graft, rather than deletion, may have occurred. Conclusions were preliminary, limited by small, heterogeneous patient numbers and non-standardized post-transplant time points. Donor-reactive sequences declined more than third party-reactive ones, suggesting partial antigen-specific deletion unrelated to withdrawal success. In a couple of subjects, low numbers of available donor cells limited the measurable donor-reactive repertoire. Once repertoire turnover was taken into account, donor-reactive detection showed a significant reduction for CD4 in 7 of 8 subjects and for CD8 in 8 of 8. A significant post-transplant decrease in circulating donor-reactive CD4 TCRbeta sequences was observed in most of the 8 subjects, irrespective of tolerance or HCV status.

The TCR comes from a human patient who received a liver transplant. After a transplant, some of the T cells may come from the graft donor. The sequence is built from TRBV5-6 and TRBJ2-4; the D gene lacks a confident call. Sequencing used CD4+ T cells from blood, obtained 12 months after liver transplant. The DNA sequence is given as TGTGCCAGCAGCCTTCGGATAGCCAAAAACATTCAGTACTTC. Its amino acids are CASSLRIAKNIQYF. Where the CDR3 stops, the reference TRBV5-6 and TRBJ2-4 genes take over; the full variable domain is DAGVTQSPTHLIKTRGQQVTLRCSPKSGHDTVSWYQQALGQGPQFIFQYYEEEERQRGNFPDRFSGHQFPNYSSELNVNALLLGDSALYLCASSLRIAKNIQYFGAGTRLSVL.